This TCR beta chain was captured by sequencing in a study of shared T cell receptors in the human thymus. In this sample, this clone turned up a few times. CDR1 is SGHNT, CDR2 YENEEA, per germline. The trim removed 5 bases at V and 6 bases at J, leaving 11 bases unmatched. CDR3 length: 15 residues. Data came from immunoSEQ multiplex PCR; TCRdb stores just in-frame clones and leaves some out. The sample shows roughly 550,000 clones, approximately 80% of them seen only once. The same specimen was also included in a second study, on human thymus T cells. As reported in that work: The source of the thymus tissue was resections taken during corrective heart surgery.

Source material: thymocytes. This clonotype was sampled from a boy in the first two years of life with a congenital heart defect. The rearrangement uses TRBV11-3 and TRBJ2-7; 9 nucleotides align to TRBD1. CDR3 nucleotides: TGTGCCAGCAGCCCCCCCGGGACAGGGCCTGGCGAGCAGTACTTC. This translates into CASSPPGTGPGEQYF.